This TCR beta chain originates from a study of Graves' ophthalmopathy and Graves' hyperthyroidism. Looked up from germline, CDR1 is SGHVS and CDR2 is FQNEAQ. V was clipped by 3 bases and J by 4 bases, with 10 bases between them. This CDR3 region has 14 residues. For repertoire sequencing, the TCR beta CDR3 regions were amplified from RNA transcripts. The first-round RT-PCR employed HTBI primers together with the Qiagen OneStep RT-PCR kit. A multiplex PCR was then performed as the second round. From the multiplex PCR reads, TCRdb called clonotypes with MiXCR, one entry per CDR3 protein. The data hold 660,000 or so distinct CDR3 sequences, with approximately 39% observed a single time. This clonotype has at least ten counts.

The receptor was derived from an adult man with Graves' ophthalmopathy. The sequenced material came from peripheral blood. The V and J genes are TRBV7-8 and TRBJ1-3; weak D call: TRBD1 (6 bases). This chain's CDR3 is CASSFRTAGNTIYF. Here the CDR3 DNA reads TGTGCCAGCAGCTTCCGGACAGCCGGAAACACCATATATTTT. Full variable domain (missing parts from reference TRBV7-8 and TRBJ1-3): GAGVSQSPRYKVAKRGQDVALRCDPISGHVSLFWYQQALGQGPEFLTYFQNEAQLDKSGLPSDRFFAERPEGSVSTLKIQRTQQEDSAVYLCASSFRTAGNTIYFGEGSWLTVV.